The next 9 T cell receptor beta chains were all read from a single sample in a study. Tregs were sorted as CD4+CD25+CD127-/low cells. TCRdb used MiXCR to reprocess the 5' RACE reads, holding one entry per CDR3 protein. The repertoire holds some 9,200 distinct CDR3 sequences, with approximately 50% as singletons. The material sequenced was Tregs sorted from a lymph node. These receptors all stem from a female donor with breast cancer.

This clonotype was picked up a small number of times. The genes are TRBV5-1 and TRBJ2-2; possible D gene TRBD1, 5 bases. V shed 0 bases and J shed 4 bases, with 10 bases lying between them. The CDR3 runs to 15 residues. Germline assignment: CDR1 SGHRS and CDR2 YFSETQ. The CDR3 bases are TGCGCCAGCAGCTTGGGTGGGGCCGGCACCGGGGAGCTGTTTTTT. This translates into CASSLGGAGTGELFF.

The sample holds a few counts of this clonotype. The V call is TRBV20-1, the J call TRBJ1-5, with D perhaps matching TRBD1 (5 bases). Trimming cost V 0 bases and J 7 bases, with 16 bases left between them. Germline V gene sequence: CDR1 DFQATT, CDR2 SNEGSKA (reference sequence). The CDR3 consists of 15 residues. Here the CDR3 reads CSARDLGRGNQPQHF. The DNA of the CDR3 is TGCAGTGCTAGAGATCTGGGGAGGGGTAACCAGCCCCAGCATTTT.

This clonotype showed up just a few times. The gene calls are TRBV20-1 and TRBJ2-1; 9 bases fit TRBD2. This CDR3 has 14 amino acids. The V segment lost 6 bases and the J segment 4 bases; nucleotides outside the gene matches: 7. In germline, CDR1 is DFQATT, CDR2 SNEGSKA (reference sequence). The CDR3 nucleotides are TGCAGTGCCGTAGCGGGAGTAGTTTACAATGAGCAGTTCTTC. Protein sequence: CSAVAGVVYNEQFF.

This chain joins TRBV12-3 or TRBV12-4 and TRBJ1-1; D might be TRBD1 (5 bases). The CDR3 has 13 amino acids. V lost 0 bases, J lost 9 bases, and 11 bases lay in between. This CDR3 reads CASSLAGGRQAFF. CDR3 bases: TGTGCCAGCAGTTTAGCGGGGGGACGACAAGCTTTCTTT.

V gene TRBV12-3 or TRBV12-4 combines with J gene TRBJ1-1; D unclear. The CDR3 is made up of 14 amino acids. Deletions cut 1 base from V and 2 bases from J, with 8 bases between. CDR3 loop: CASSLGAINTEAFF. Here the CDR3 DNA reads TGTGCCAGCAGTTTAGGGGCTATTAACACTGAAGCTTTCTTT.

This chain uses TRBV6-5 with TRBJ2-3; D tentatively fits TRBD1 or TRBD2 (5 bases each). Per germline, CDR1 MNHEY and CDR2 SVGAGI. Trimming removed 7 bases from V and 1 base from J, with 12 bases in between. This CDR3 is built from 14 residues. This chain's CDR3 is CASNQRGRTDTQYF. The CDR3 nucleotides are TGTGCCAGCAATCAACGGGGACGCACAGATACGCAGTATTTT.

This clonotype was seen once. The V call is TRBV11-3, the J call TRBJ2-3; D is perhaps TRBD1 (5 bases). The CDR3 runs to 14 residues. V was cut by 1 base and J by 4 bases, with 9 bases left in between. Germline assignment: CDR1 SGHNT and CDR2 YENEEA. Written as DNA, the CDR3 is TGTGCCAGCAGCTTAGGGCAGGGCTCAGATACGCAGTATTTT. Protein sequence: CASSLGQGSDTQYF.

Within the sample, this clonotype is medium-sized (0.01 to 0.1%). V is TRBV7-6 and J is TRBJ2-1, with a tentative D call TRBD2 (6 bases). V lost 4 bases and J lost 2, with 24 bases in between. The CDR3 contains 19 residues. Germline V CDR1 and CDR2: SGHVS, FNYEAQ. CDR3 protein: CASSSRAWGGVATYNEQFF. Here the CDR3 DNA reads TGTGCCAGCAGCTCTAGAGCATGGGGCGGGGTTGCTACCTACAATGAGCAGTTCTTC.

The genes are TRBV5-1 and TRBJ2-7; 11 bases map to TRBD2. CDR1 and CDR2 from the germline V gene are SGHRS and YFSETQ. There are 15 residues in the CDR3. The J segment lost 1 base and the V segment lost 3 bases, leaving 3 bases of the junction unmatched. The CDR3 sequence is CASSWGLAASYEQYF. CDR3 bases: TGCGCCAGCAGCTGGGGACTAGCGGCTTCCTACGAGCAGTACTTC.